This note documents a single T cell receptor (beta chain) sequence. Its cognate antigen is unknown. The data originate from a study of Ad26.COV2.S vaccination and SARS-CoV-2 variants. The V end was cut by 6 bases, the J end by 2 bases, with 8 bases between. The CDR3 is made up of 14 amino acids. Germline CDR1 and CDR2: SNHLY and FYNNEI. Assay: immunoSEQ multiplex PCR; the TCRdb copy retains only in-frame clones and omits some. Seen here are fewer than 900,000 clones, around 92% observed once, and the top ten hold about 1.5%. Points from the study as a whole: From the TCR breadth and depth analyses, total T cell responses may have been underestimated. People who got the vaccine had more spike-specific TCR breadth than people who got placebo. Reports say spike-specific CD8+ and CD4+ T cell responses covered substantial breadth after vaccination.

Indicated treatment: 15 to 20 received Ad26.COV2.S at low or high dose, single or two shots; 5 received placebo; per-sample allocation not given. Collection of the samples took place on day 63 after the first injection of vaccine or placebo. This TCR derives from a person aged 18-60 years who received the Ad26.COV2.S COVID-19 vaccine or a placebo. The rearrangement uses TRBV2 and TRBJ1-6, with D unclear. The specimen comprised peripheral blood, sampled in a trial of Ad26.COV2.S vaccine versus placebo. CDR3 nucleotides: TGTGCCAGCAGAACGGGGACCTATAATTCACCCCTCCACTTT. Translated, it gives CASRTGTYNSPLHF.